These 10 T cell receptor beta chains originate from one sample sequenced in a study of blood T cell repertoires in COVID-19. Using immunoSEQ multiplex PCR, the repertoire was profiled, and TCRdb retains in-frame clones only, with some absent. There are about 270,000 clones in the sample; about 89% occur only once, and 8.5% to 9% lies in the top ten. Sequencing input: peripheral blood. The receptors stem from a man between 40 and 49 years old with active or convalescent COVID-19.

This clone showed up just once. The rearrangement links TRBV10-3 to TRBJ1-5; 7 positions agree with TRBD1. CDR1 ENHRY and CDR2 SYGVKD come from the germline V gene. The CDR3 is 14 amino acids. With 5 bases clipped from V and 0 bases from J, the junction kept 1 base outside the gene matches. CDR3 in amino acids: CAISQGDSNQPQHF. CDR3 coding DNA: TGTGCCATCAGTCAGGGGGATAGCAATCAGCCCCAGCATTTT.

This clone occurred once. The rearrangement links TRBV5-1 to TRBJ1-1, with D possibly TRBD1 on 5 matching bases. Germline CDR1 reads SGHRS; CDR2 reads YFSETQ. The CDR3 contains 15 residues. Trimming cost V 5 bases and J 2 bases, with 16 bases left between them. The DNA for the CDR3 is TGCGCCAGCAGGATCTCTCAGGGCCCAAACACTGAAGCTTTCTTT. Protein: CASRISQGPNTEAFF. The complete variable domain, with remaining parts taken from reference TRBV5-1 and TRBJ1-1, reads KAGVTQTPRYLIKTRGQQVTLSCSPISGHRSVSWYQQTPGQGLQFLFEYFSETQRNKGNFPGRFSGRQFSNSRSEMNVSTLELGDSALYLCASRISQGPNTEAFFGQGTRLTVV.

The J gene is TRBJ1-6, the V gene TRBV19, with 8 bases aligning to TRBD1. The V gene end was trimmed by 8 bases and the J gene end by 4 bases; junction bases not matched to a gene: 10. Germline CDR1 reads LNHDA; CDR2 reads SQIVND (reference sequence). The CDR3 covers 16 residues. The CDR3 DNA follows: TGTGCCAGTTCGGTAGGGACAGGCTCTTATAATTCACCCCTCCACTTT. The encoded protein is CASSVGTGSYNSPLHF.

The rearrangement joins TRBV19 to TRBJ2-7; maybe TRBD2 (6 bases). V lost 6 bases and J lost 0, with 12 bases in between. The germline gives CDR1 LNHDA, CDR2 SQIVND (reference sequence). CDR3 length equals 14 residues. The DNA for the CDR3 is TGTGCCAGTAGCTTGCCGGGACTCTCCTACGAGCAGTACTTC. As protein: CASSLPGLSYEQYF. The full variable domain, with the rest looked up from reference TRBV19 and TRBJ2-7, is DGGITQSPKYLFRKEGQNVTLSCEQNLNHDAMYWYRQDPGQGLRLIYYSQIVNDFQKGDIAEGYSVSREKKESFPLTVTSAQKNPTAFYLCASSLPGLSYEQYFGPGTRLTVT.

The chain is built from TRBV20-1 and TRBJ1-2, with 8 bases matching TRBD1. V lost 3 bases, J lost 5 bases, and 2 bases stayed unmatched. This CDR3 comprises 12 residues. CDR1 is DFQATT, CDR2 SNEGSKA, per germline (reference sequence). The CDR3: CSASRQGYGYTF. The CDR3 nucleotides read TGCAGTGCTAGTCGACAGGGGTATGGCTACACCTTC.

The V gene is TRBV30, the J gene TRBJ2-7; D is ambiguous. Per the germline V gene, CDR1 is GTSNPN and CDR2 is SVGIG (reference sequence). The CDR3 has 16 residues. The V end lost 0 bases, the J end lost 0 bases, and 15 bases lay between the germline ends. The CDR3 is CAWSVLRLGYSYEQYF. CDR3 in DNA: TGTGCCTGGAGTGTACTTCGCCTCGGGTACTCCTACGAGCAGTACTTC.

The genes are TRBV9 and TRBJ2-1; tentatively, D is TRBD2 (6 bases). Germline loops: CDR1 SGDLS, CDR2 YYNGEE. V lost 6 bases, J lost 10 bases, and 20 bases lay in between. The CDR3 is 14 amino acids. CDR3 in DNA: TGTGCCAGCAAGGCGGGACTTGGGGTTGGGGAGCAGTTCTTC. Its translation is CASKAGLGVGEQFF. Supplemented by reference TRBV9 and TRBJ2-1, the full variable domain reads DSGVTQTPKHLITATGQRVTLRCSPRSGDLSVYWYQQSLDQGLQFLIQYYNGEERAKGNILERFSAQQFPDLHSELNLSSLELGDSALYFCASKAGLGVGEQFFGPGTRLTVL.

The V gene is TRBV9, the J gene TRBJ2-2, with D perhaps matching TRBD2 (6 bases). Per the germline V gene, CDR1 is SGDLS and CDR2 is YYNGEE. V dropped 7 bases and J dropped 4 bases, with 11 bases sitting between them. The CDR3 is 13 residues long. CDR3 amino acids: CASGGILTGELFF. The DNA for the CDR3 is TGTGCCAGCGGGGGGATTCTCACCGGGGAGCTGTTTTTT.

This clone was seen a few times. The CDR3 here is CASSKGRGLEEKLFF. CDR3 DNA sequence: TGTGCCAGCAGCAAAGGCAGGGGGCTGGAGGAAAAACTGTTTTTT. The chain carries TRBV5-8 and TRBJ1-4; 8 bases align to TRBD1. The ends lost 4 bases at V and 8 bases at J; junction bases unmatched: 10. This CDR3 spans 15 amino acids. Germline V gene sequence: CDR1 SGHTS, CDR2 YDEGEE.

The chain uses TRBV25-1 and TRBJ2-7; 7 bases line up with TRBD2. With 3 bases clipped from V and 0 bases from J, the junction kept 5 bases outside the gene matches. In germline, CDR1 is MGHDK, CDR2 SYGVNS. The CDR3 runs to 15 residues. The DNA of the CDR3 is TGTGCCAGCAGTGATTCCGGGACTAACTCCTACGAGCAGTACTTC. It encodes CASSDSGTNSYEQYF.